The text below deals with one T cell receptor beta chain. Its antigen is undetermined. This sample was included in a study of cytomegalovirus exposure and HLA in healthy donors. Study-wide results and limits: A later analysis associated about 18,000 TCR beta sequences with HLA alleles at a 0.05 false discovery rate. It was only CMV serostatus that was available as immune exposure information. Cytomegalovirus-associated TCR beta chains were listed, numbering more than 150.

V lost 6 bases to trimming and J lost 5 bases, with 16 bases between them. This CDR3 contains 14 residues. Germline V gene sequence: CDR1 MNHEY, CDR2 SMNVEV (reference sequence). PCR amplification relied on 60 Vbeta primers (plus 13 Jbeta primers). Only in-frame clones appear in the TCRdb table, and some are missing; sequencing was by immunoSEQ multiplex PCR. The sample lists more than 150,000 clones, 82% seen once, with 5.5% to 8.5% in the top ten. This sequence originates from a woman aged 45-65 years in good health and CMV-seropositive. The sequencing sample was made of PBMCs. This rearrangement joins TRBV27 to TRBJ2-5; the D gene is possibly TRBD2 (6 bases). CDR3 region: CASRKGTPSETQYF. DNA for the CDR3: TGTGCCAGCAGAAAAGGGACTCCCTCGGAGACCCAGTACTTC.